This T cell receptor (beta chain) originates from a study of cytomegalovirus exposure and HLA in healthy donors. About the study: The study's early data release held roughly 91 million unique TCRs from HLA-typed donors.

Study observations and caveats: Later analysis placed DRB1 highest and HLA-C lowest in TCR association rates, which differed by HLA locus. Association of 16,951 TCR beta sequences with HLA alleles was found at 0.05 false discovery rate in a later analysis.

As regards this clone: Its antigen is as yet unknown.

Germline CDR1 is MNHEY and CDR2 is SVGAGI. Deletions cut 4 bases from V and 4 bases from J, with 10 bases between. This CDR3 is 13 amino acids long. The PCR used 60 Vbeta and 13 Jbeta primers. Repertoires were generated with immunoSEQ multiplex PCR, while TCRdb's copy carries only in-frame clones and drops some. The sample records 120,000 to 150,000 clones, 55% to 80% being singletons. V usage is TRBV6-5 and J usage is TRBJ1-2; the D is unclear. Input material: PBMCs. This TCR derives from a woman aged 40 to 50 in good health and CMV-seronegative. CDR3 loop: CASSLTSSYGYTF. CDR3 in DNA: TGTGCCAGCAGTTTGACTTCATCCTATGGCTACACCTTC.